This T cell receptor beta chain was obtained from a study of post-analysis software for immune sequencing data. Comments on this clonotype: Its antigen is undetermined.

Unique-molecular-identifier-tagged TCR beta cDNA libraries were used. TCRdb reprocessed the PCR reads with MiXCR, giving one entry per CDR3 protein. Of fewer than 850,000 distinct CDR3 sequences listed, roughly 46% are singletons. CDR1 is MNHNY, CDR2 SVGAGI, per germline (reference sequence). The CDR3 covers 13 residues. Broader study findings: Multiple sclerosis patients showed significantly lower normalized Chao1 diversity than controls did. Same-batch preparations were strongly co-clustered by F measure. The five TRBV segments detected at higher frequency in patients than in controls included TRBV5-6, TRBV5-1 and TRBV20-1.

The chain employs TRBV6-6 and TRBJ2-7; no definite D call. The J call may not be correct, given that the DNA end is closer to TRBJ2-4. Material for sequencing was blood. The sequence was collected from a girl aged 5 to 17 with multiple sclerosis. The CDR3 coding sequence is TGTGCCAGCAGTTACTCCGGACGAAACATTCAGTACTTC. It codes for CASSYSGRNIQYF.